A selection of T cell receptor beta chains follows, all from one sample in a study of T-cell reconstitution after alpha-beta-depleted transplantation in children. TCRdb used MiXCR to reprocess the PCR reads, holding one entry per CDR3 protein. The table has roughly 500,000 distinct CDR3 sequences, approximately 32% seen once. This specimen was PBMCs from the stem cell graft donor, taken from the stem cell graft. The origin of the receptors is a human donor who donated a stem cell graft to a child with aplastic anemia. Both conserved end residues are part of each CDR3. D genes are given only for firm matches. Size is omitted from some rows. Given values are once, few, many or a class for expanded clones.

j_call,v_call,d_call,clone_size,cdr3_nt,cdr3_aa
TRBJ2-5,TRBV20-1,TRBD2,few,TGCAGTGCTAGCGAACTATACTCAACGGGACTAGCGGGAGTTGAGACCCAGTACTTC,CSASELYSTGLAGVETQYF
TRBJ1-4,TRBV18,TRBD1,-,TGTGCCAGCTCACCAACCCGTGACGGACAGGGCGAAAAACTGTTTTTT,CASSPTRDGQGEKLFF
TRBJ1-1,TRBV3-1,TRBD1,-,TGTGCCAGCGCACACTTGGGACAGGGGAACACTGAAGCTTTCTTT,CASAHLGQGNTEAFF
TRBJ2-2,TRBV19,-,-,TGTGCCAGTAGTATCGTGGTGTTCGCGAACACCGGGGAGCTGTTTTTT,CASSIVVFANTGELFF
TRBJ1-2,TRBV6-1,-,-,TGTGCCAGCAGACAACCGACAGAGAACTATGGCTACACCTTC,CASRQPTENYGYTF
TRBJ1-1,TRBV20-1,-,-,TGCAGTGCTAGAAAAACTGGCGTGGAGAGAGCTTTCTTT,CSARKTGVERAFF
TRBJ2-1,TRBV10-3,-,-,TGTGCCATCAGTGACCCGGACAGCCCCAATGAGCAGTTCTTC,CAISDPDSPNEQFF
TRBJ2-1,TRBV5-1,TRBD2,-,TGCGCCAGCAGCCCGGGACTAGCGGGATTCATTAATGAGCAGTTCTTC,CASSPGLAGFINEQFF
TRBJ2-5,TRBV6-1,-,few,TGTGCCAGCAGCCTAGGGCCTTCGGAGACCCAGTACTTC,CASSLGPSETQYF
TRBJ1-3,TRBV5-8,-,few,TGTGCCAGCAGCTTGAGGCAGCACTCTGGAAACACCATATATTTT,CASSLRQHSGNTIYF
TRBJ1-1,TRBV12-3/TRBV12-4,-,-,TGTGCCAGCAGGCGGGCCGTGGATCTTAAGAACACTGAAGCTTTCTTT,CASRRAVDLKNTEAFF
TRBJ1-2,TRBV29-1,TRBD1,-,TGCAGCGCTCAGGGGGGTCAGGGCTACACCTTC,CSAQGGQGYTF
TRBJ2-7,TRBV29-1,-,-,TGCAGCGTTGAAGTTCTAACGAGCGAGCAGTACTTC,CSVEVLTSEQYF
TRBJ2-7,TRBV6-1,TRBD2,-,TGTGCCAGCAGCGACCCCGGGACTAGCGGTGACGAGCAGTACTTC,CASSDPGTSGDEQYF
TRBJ2-1,TRBV27,TRBD1,-,TGTGCCAGCAGTCCCGGAGGCGCAGGGACAGGGTCCTACAATGAGCAGTTCTTC,CASSPGGAGTGSYNEQFF
TRBJ1-2,TRBV19,TRBD1,-,TGTGCCAGTAGTCAGGGACAGGGGGCGTTTTATGGCTACACCTTC,CASSQGQGAFYGYTF
TRBJ1-2,TRBV20-1,-,-,TGCAGTGCTAGAGACAGGAGGACGGGACCGTGGTTCTACACCTTC,CSARDRRTGPWFYTF
TRBJ2-7,TRBV10-3,TRBD1,few,TGTGCCATCAGAACCGGGACAGGGCACTACGAGCAGTACTTC,CAIRTGTGHYEQYF
TRBJ2-7,TRBV28,-,few,TGTGCCAGCAGATCTTCCGGGACTGCTGACTACGAGCAGTACTTC,CASRSSGTADYEQYF
TRBJ1-1,TRBV28,-,-,TGTGCCAGCAGTTCCCGGGTAGGGACTGAAGCTTTCTTT,CASSSRVGTEAFF
TRBJ2-1,TRBV4-1,TRBD2,few,TGCGCCAGCAGCCAAGATGGTTCGAAGACTAGCGGGAGGAATGAGCAGTTCTTC,CASSQDGSKTSGRNEQFF
TRBJ1-1,TRBV7-2,TRBD1,-,TGTGCCAGCAGCACAAGACAGGGGAGCACTGAAGCTTTCTTT,CASSTRQGSTEAFF
TRBJ2-1,TRBV20-1,-,-,TGCAGTGCTAGAGATCCTGCAGAAGTGTGGGGATATGAGCAGTTCTTC,CSARDPAEVWGYEQFF
TRBJ2-1,TRBV15,-,few,TGTGCCACCAGCAGAGTAGCCAGGGAGCAGTTCTTC,CATSRVAREQFF
TRBJ2-3,TRBV29-1,TRBD2,few,TGCAGCGCGGGACTAGCGGGTTCGCCGAGAGATACGCAGTATTTT,CSAGLAGSPRDTQYF
TRBJ1-1,TRBV28,-,-,TGTGCCAGCAGTTTATCCCGGCCCGGCGTAGCTTTCTTT,CASSLSRPGVAFF
TRBJ2-2,TRBV11-2,-,-,TGTGCCAGCAGCTTTACCCGGTCGACCGGGGAGCTGTTTTTT,CASSFTRSTGELFF
TRBJ2-2,TRBV6-2/TRBV6-3,-,-,TGTGCCAGCAGTTACCGAGGGCGAGGGAACACCGGGGAGCTGTTTTTT,CASSYRGRGNTGELFF
TRBJ2-3,TRBV20-1,-,-,TGCAGTGCTAGAGCACAGGGTTATAGCACAGATACGCAGTATTTT,CSARAQGYSTDTQYF
TRBJ2-7,TRBV20-1,TRBD2,-,TGCAGTGCTAGAGAGGGACTAGTTGGCGAGCAGTACTTC,CSAREGLVGEQYF
TRBJ2-4,TRBV5-1,-,few,TGCGCCAGCAGCCCTTGGACAAGCGGGAACATTCAGTACTTC,CASSPWTSGNIQYF
TRBJ2-2,TRBV12-3/TRBV12-4,TRBD2,few,TGTGCCAGCAGCCGGGGACTAGTGACCGAACCGGGCACCGGGGAGCTGTTTTTT,CASSRGLVTEPGTGELFF
TRBJ2-1,TRBV18,-,-,TGTGCCAGCTCACCACCGGTAGCGGATGAGCAGTTCTTC,CASSPPVADEQFF
TRBJ1-5,TRBV18,TRBD1,-,TGTGCCAGCTCACCAGGGACAGGGGGCTATCAGCCCCAGCATTTT,CASSPGTGGYQPQHF
TRBJ2-7,TRBV7-9,-,-,TGTGCCAGCAGCCCCCCTCACGGATACGAGCAGTACTTC,CASSPPHGYEQYF
TRBJ2-1,TRBV3-1,TRBD2,once,TGTGCCAGCACCCAGACTAGCGGGATACCTCCCCAGTTCTTC,CASTQTSGIPPQFF
TRBJ2-1,TRBV20-1,-,few,TGCAGTGCTACGTCCGGCGGCTCCTACAATGAGCAGTTCTTC,CSATSGGSYNEQFF